This T cell receptor beta chain was found in a study of T cells in Graves' hyperthyroidism and ophthalmopathy. Study details: Peripheral blood was obtained at initial diagnosis, preceding any treatment. Study-wide points: The model made its ophthalmopathy prediction, and onset followed a median about 6 months later.

This CDR3 comprises 12 residues. Trimming removed 1 base at V and 3 bases at J, with 4 bases between. Germline-derived CDR1 and CDR2 are MNHEY and SVGEGT. Ophthalmopathy cases scored 3 or more on the Clinical Activity Score and 4 or more on NOSPECS grade, with duration below 3 months. Exclusions: uncontrolled infection, other autoimmune disease, pregnancy, lactation. At least ten counts were recorded for this clonotype. Its target is not known. RNA transcripts yielded amplified TCR beta CDR3 regions. With the HTBI primer set, the TCR CDR3 went through a first round of RT-PCR. TCRdb reprocessed the multiplex PCR reads via MiXCR and lists one record per CDR3 protein. The table lists around 500,000 distinct CDR3 sequences, around 16% of them singletons.

The source is a woman aged 25-40 years with Graves' ophthalmopathy. Sequencing was done on a sample of blood. The chain joins TRBV6-2 or TRBV6-3 to TRBJ2-7; D remains ambiguous. The CDR3 sequence: CASSYFNYEQYF. The CDR3 DNA reads TGTGCCAGCAGTTACTTTAACTACGAGCAGTACTTC.